The 13 T cell receptor beta chains below come from one sample, sequenced in a study of shared clonotypes between healthy human individuals. TCRdb's table, derived via immunoSEQ multiplex PCR, lists solely in-frame clones and lacks some. The sample has about 960,000 clones, more than 75% seen once; the top ten hold over 1.3%. Sequenced material: memory CD4+ T cells sorted from blood. As to subset: CD45RA-negative fraction. The receptors originated from a man younger than 35 in good health.

In its sample, this clone was seen once. V usage is TRBV6-1 and J usage is TRBJ2-3, with 7 bases identical to TRBD2. CDR1 is MNHNS, CDR2 SASEGT, per germline. J lost 0 bases, V lost 4 bases, and 7 bases had no gene match. The CDR3 has 16 residues. CDR3 coding DNA: TGTGCCAGCAGTGCCCGGGACTACCTTAGCACAGATACGCAGTATTTT. This translates into CASSARDYLSTDTQYF.

This clone has only a few counts. The chain recombines TRBV6-1 with TRBJ2-7; the D gene is possibly TRBD1 (6 bases). Trimming removed 8 bases from V and 2 bases from J, with 10 bases in between. This CDR3 is built from 12 residues. The V gene's germline CDR1 is MNHNS and CDR2 SASEGT. The CDR3 DNA sequence: TGTGCCAGCGTCAGGGGCGCCTACGAGCAGTACTTC. This encodes CASVRGAYEQYF.

The genes are TRBV30 and TRBJ2-7, with 9 bases lining up with TRBD1. The CDR3 runs to 13 residues. Germline V gene data show CDR1 as GTSNPN and CDR2 as SVGIG (reference sequence). The junction had 4 bases not matched to a gene; V was cut back by 1 base and J by 6 bases. The CDR3 loop reads CAWSGPTGGEQYF. The CDR3, as DNA: TGTGCCTGGAGTGGACCGACAGGGGGCGAGCAGTACTTC.

CDR3 coding DNA: TGTGCCAGCAGCTCAACGGACTACCCTAATACCTTACGAGGGCAGTACTTC. This translates into CASSSTDYPNTLRGQYF. The V call is TRBV7-2, the J call TRBJ2-7; D perhaps matches TRBD2 (6 bases). This CDR3 region has 17 residues. Germline V gene data show CDR1 as SGHTA and CDR2 as FQGNSA. V lost 4 bases to trimming and J lost 9 bases, with 28 bases between them.

The chain links TRBV18 to TRBJ2-1, with 9 bases fitting TRBD2. The CDR3 totals 15 residues. J gave up 3 bases and V 3 bases, and 3 bases lay outside the gene matches. The germline V gene has CDR1 KGHSH and CDR2 LQKENI. The CDR3 DNA reads TGTGCCAGCTCACCGCCTAGCGGGATCTACAATGAGCAGTTCTTC. It encodes CASSPPSGIYNEQFF. Drawing the rest from reference TRBV18 and TRBJ2-1, the complete variable domain is NAGVMQNPRHLVRRRGQEARLRCSPMKGHSHVYWYRQLPEEGLKFMVYLQKENIIDESGMPKERFSAEFPKEGPSILRIQQVVRGDSAAYFCASSPPSGIYNEQFFGPGTRLTVL.

This clone was picked up a small number of times. The rearrangement uses TRBV7-9 and TRBJ1-5, with TRBD1 as a possible D gene (6 bases). Between the trimmed V and J ends, which lost 5 bases and 4 bases, there was a span of 12 bases. This CDR3 region has 14 residues. Germline CDR1 and CDR2: SEHNR and FQNEAQ (reference sequence). In DNA form, the CDR3 reads TGTGCCAGCAGCCCTCAGGGGCCAAATCAGCCCCAGCATTTT. Translating it yields CASSPQGPNQPQHF.

Comments on this clone: This CDR3 is also generated by other DNA sequences in the sample. The rearrangement uses TRBV2 and TRBJ2-3; 8 bases map to TRBD1. The germline gives CDR1 SNHLY, CDR2 FYNNEI. The CDR3 runs to 16 residues. V trimming: 3 bases; J trimming: 2 bases; junction bases outside the gene matches: 7. In DNA, the CDR3 is TGTGCCAGCAGTGATCTAGGACAGGGATCCACAGATACGCAGTATTTT. Translated, it gives CASSDLGQGSTDTQYF.

The chain joins TRBV30 to TRBJ2-3; 11 bases map to TRBD2. This CDR3 is 19 amino acids long. The germline CDR1 and CDR2 sequences are GTSNPN and SVGIG (reference sequence). V dropped 3 bases and J dropped 2; count of bases not matched to a gene: 16. Here the CDR3 reads CAWSVLRVIAGGATDTQYF. The CDR3 region has the DNA TGTGCCTGGAGCGTACTTAGGGTCATAGCGGGAGGGGCCACAGATACGCAGTATTTT.

The chain has TRBV7-2 and TRBJ2-3, with D perhaps matching TRBD1 (6 bases). The V and J ends lost 7 bases and 2 bases respectively, with 13 bases between them. The CDR3 spans 14 residues. CDR1 and CDR2 from the germline V gene are SGHTA and FQGNSA. CDR3 coding DNA: TGTGCCAGCAAGGTGGACAGAGTCACAGATACGCAGTATTTT. Its protein is CASKVDRVTDTQYF.

DNA of the CDR3: TGTGCCAGCAAGGAGTCCGGGGGCATCGGGTATGAGCAGTTCTTC. It translates to CASKESGGIGYEQFF. This chain links TRBV6-5 with TRBJ2-1; D tentatively reads TRBD1 or TRBD2 (6 bases each). This CDR3 is 15 amino acids long. The germline V gene encodes CDR1 MNHEY and CDR2 SVGAGI. V was trimmed by 7 bases and J by 8 bases, leaving 21 bases between them.

This rearrangement joins TRBV7-2 to TRBJ2-1, with 7 bases lining up with TRBD2. The CDR3 extends over 17 amino acids. Germline V lookup: CDR1 SGHTA, CDR2 FQGNSA. The junction had 15 bases not matched to a gene; V was cut back by 5 bases and J by 5 bases. This chain's CDR3 is CASSLMAGAVLDNEQFF. In DNA form, the CDR3 reads TGTGCCAGCAGCCTTATGGCGGGAGCGGTACTTGACAATGAGCAGTTCTTC.

The gene calls are TRBV9 and TRBJ1-6; D unclear. The CDR3 runs 13 residues. Trimming shortened V by 0 bases and J by 9 bases, and 7 bases separated the two germline ends. Germline V gene data show CDR1 as SGDLS and CDR2 as YYNGEE. The DNA for the CDR3 is TGTGCCAGCAGCGTAGAAGGGAGTTCACCCCTCCACTTT. As protein: CASSVEGSSPLHF.

The chain links TRBV5-8 to TRBJ1-6; no clear D gene. The germline V gene has CDR1 SGHTS and CDR2 YDEGEE. Trimming removed 1 base from V and 8 bases from J, with 7 bases in between. The CDR3 contains 13 residues. The CDR3 nucleotides are TGTGCCAGCAGCTTGATTACGGATTCACCCCTCCACTTT. Protein product: CASSLITDSPLHF.